This T cell receptor beta chain was profiled in a study of cytomegalovirus exposure and HLA in healthy donors. Study-level results: There were some public TCRs occurring in many donors, but most TCR sequences were rare. According to an earlier analysis, most TCR beta V segments yielded productive rearrangements about 87% or about 30% of the time. In a later analysis, at a false discovery rate of 0.05, roughly 17,000 TCR beta sequences were associated with HLA alleles.

A single count supports this clone. The antigen remains undetermined. PCR used 60 Vbeta primers and 13 Jbeta primers. Libraries were prepared by immunoSEQ multiplex PCR; TCRdb keeps only in-frame clonotypes and omits some of them. The sample carries about 170,000 clones, around four fifths recorded once. The germline V gene encodes CDR1 SGHVS and CDR2 FQNEAQ. The CDR3 runs to 15 residues. The V end lost 2 bases, the J end lost 4 bases, and 12 bases lay between the germline ends. The clonotype comes from a female donor in good health and CMV-seronegative. Material: PBMCs. The chain carries TRBV7-8 and TRBJ2-1; D may be TRBD2 (5 bases). The CDR3 coding sequence is TGTGCCAGCAGCTTAAGCCTAGCCCCTTACAATGAGCAGTTCTTC. Its protein is CASSLSLAPYNEQFF.